This T cell receptor beta chain is drawn from a study of Tregs in tolerant kidney transplant recipients. Study context: The nonmyeloablative bone marrow transplants came from related graft donors, with transient mixed chimerism.

Findings and limits, study-wide: Donor-specific Treg expansion exceeded global Treg expansion in tolerant patients, suggesting antigen drive. Findings come from small patient numbers and require larger validation.

Unstimulated Tregs (CD4+CD25+CD127-) and CD4+CD25- non-Tregs were sorted from PBMCs. Produced via immunoSEQ multiplex PCR; TCRdb's table is partial and in-frame only. This sample carries about 100,000 clones, approximately 93% of them seen once, and the ten largest clones take 0.46%. As regards this clone: The antigen is not known.

The specimen was CD4+ T cells from blood, collected before the transplant. The sequence came from a human donor who received a combined kidney and bone marrow transplant.

CDR3 sequence reads: CASSPGRGSTDTQYF. The CDR3 region has the DNA TGTGCCAGCAGCCCAGGACGGGGTTCCACAGATACGCAGTATTTT. The chain links TRBV7-9 to TRBJ2-3; D is possibly TRBD2 (5 bases). CDR1 is SEHNR, CDR2 FQNEAQ, per germline (reference sequence). The V end lost 5 bases, the J end lost 2 bases, and 14 bases lay between the germline ends. The CDR3 consists of 15 residues.